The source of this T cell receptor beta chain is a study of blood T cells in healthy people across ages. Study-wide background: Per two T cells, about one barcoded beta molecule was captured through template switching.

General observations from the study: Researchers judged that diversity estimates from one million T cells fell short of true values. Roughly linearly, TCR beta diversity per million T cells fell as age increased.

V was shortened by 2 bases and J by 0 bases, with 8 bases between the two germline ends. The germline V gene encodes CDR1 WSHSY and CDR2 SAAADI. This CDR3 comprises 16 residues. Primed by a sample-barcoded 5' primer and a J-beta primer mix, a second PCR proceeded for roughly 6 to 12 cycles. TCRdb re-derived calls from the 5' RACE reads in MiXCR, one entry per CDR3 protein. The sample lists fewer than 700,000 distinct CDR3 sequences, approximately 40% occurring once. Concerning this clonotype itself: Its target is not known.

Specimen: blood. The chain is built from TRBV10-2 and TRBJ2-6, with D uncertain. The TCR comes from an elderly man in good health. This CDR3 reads CASSEAPRSGANVLTF. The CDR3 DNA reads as TGCGCCAGCAGTGAGGCACCCCGCTCTGGGGCCAACGTCCTGACTTTC.